These T cell receptor beta chains were read from a single sample in a study of spatial heterogeneity in lung cancer. In TCRdb, the 5' RACE reads were re-called with MiXCR into one record per CDR3 protein. The sample lists 50,000 to 55,000 distinct CDR3 sequences, roughly 7% seen once, with less than 3.5% in the top ten. Material: PBMCs, obtained at surgery. Source of these receptors: a female donor with early-stage non-small cell lung cancer. CDR3s include the opening cysteine and the closing phenylalanine or tryptophan. The D gene is left open where the match is weak. Expanded clones get a size class; other rows say once, few or many, or leave the size out.

>many|.|TRBJ2-5|TRBV6-6
TGTGCCAGCAGTGGGACTGGGCGGGCCCAGTACTTC
CASSGTGRAQYF
>many|.|TRBJ2-3|TRBV20-1
TGCAGTGTCCAAGACCAAAGCACGGATACGCAGTATTTT
CSVQDQSTDTQYF
>many|.|TRBJ2-5|TRBV3-1
TGTGCCAGCAGCCAAGGGACGTGGGCCCAGTACTTC
CASSQGTWAQYF
>few|.|TRBJ2-5|TRBV5-1
TGCGCCAGCAGCTCCCGGACGGATCAAGAGACCCAGTACTTC
CASSSRTDQETQYF
>few|.|TRBJ2-7|TRBV6-5
TGTGCCAGCAGTTTGGCCATTTCCAAGAAAGAGCAGTACTTC
CASSLAISKKEQYF
>.|.|TRBJ2-2|TRBV7-2
TGTGCCAGCAGCTTATCGATCGGGACCGGGGAGCTGTTTTTT
CASSLSIGTGELFF
>many|.|TRBJ2-3|TRBV29-1
TGCAGCGCCACAGTTGGGTTCACAGATACGCAGTATTTT
CSATVGFTDTQYF
>.|TRBD2|TRBJ2-5|TRBV15
TGTGCCACCAGCAGAGATCCTAGCGGGGGGGCCGGGCAGACCCAGTACTTC
CATSRDPSGGAGQTQYF
>many|.|TRBJ1-1|TRBV7-9
TGTGCCAGCAGCTTGACAGGCACTGAAGCTTTCTTT
CASSLTGTEAFF
>many|.|TRBJ1-1|TRBV4-3
TGCGCCAGCAGCCCACAGCCGACAGGCACTGAAGCTTTCTTT
CASSPQPTGTEAFF
>.|TRBD2|TRBJ2-1|TRBV28
TGTGCCAGCAGTTTATTTACTAGCGGGGGGTCCAATGAGCAGTTCTTC
CASSLFTSGGSNEQFF
>many|TRBD2|TRBJ2-4|TRBV28
TGTGCCAGCAGTCCCCCCTTGGGTAGCGGGGGCCGGGACATTCAGTACTTC
CASSPPLGSGGRDIQYF
>many|TRBD1|TRBJ2-5|TRBV20-1
TGCAGTGCGGCGCCGGGACAGGGGCGAGAGACCCAGTACTTC
CSAAPGQGRETQYF
>many|TRBD1|TRBJ2-7|TRBV3-1
TGTGCCAGCAGCGGCCCAAGAGGGGGCCCCTACGAGCAGTACTTC
CASSGPRGGPYEQYF
>many|TRBD1|TRBJ1-2|TRBV6-1
TGTGCCAGCTCGGGACAGAACTATGGCTACACCTTC
CASSGQNYGYTF
>many|.|TRBJ2-1|TRBV11-2
TGTGCCAGCAGTCAATCGGCAGGCTACAATGAGCAGTTCTTC
CASSQSAGYNEQFF
>once|TRBD1|TRBJ2-7|TRBV5-1
TGCGCCAGCAGCTGGACAGGGGATAACGCCTACGAGCAGTACTTC
CASSWTGDNAYEQYF
>few|.|TRBJ2-2|TRBV20-1
TGCAGTGCCGATCCACCCGTTTTCACCGGGGAGCTGTTTTTT
CSADPPVFTGELFF
>many|.|TRBJ1-2|TRBV19
TGTGCCAGTAGTATAGCTGGGACCAACTATGGCTACACCTTC
CASSIAGTNYGYTF
>few|.|TRBJ1-3|TRBV20-1
TGCAGTGCTAGGGATGCAGCCTCTGGAAACACCATATATTTT
CSARDAASGNTIYF
>many|.|TRBJ2-7|TRBV20-1
TGCAGTGCTAGAGATCCCGGGGGGCGCTACGAGCAGTACTTC
CSARDPGGRYEQYF
>.|.|TRBJ1-5|TRBV20-1
TGCAGTGCTAGGGCCTTTCGGAATCAGCCCCAGCATTTT
CSARAFRNQPQHF
>many|TRBD1|TRBJ2-7|TRBV29-1
TGCAGCGTTGAGGGGACAGGCCCCTACGAGCAGTACTTC
CSVEGTGPYEQYF
>.|.|TRBJ2-5|TRBV7-8
TGTGCCAGCAGCTTAGCGATCCCGGGGGCAAGGGAAGAGACCCAGTACTTC
CASSLAIPGAREETQYF
>.|.|TRBJ2-3|TRBV5-1
TGCGCCAGCAGCTTGACGGTCACTCGCACAGATACGCAGTATTTT
CASSLTVTRTDTQYF
>many|.|TRBJ2-7|TRBV5-1
TGCGCCAGCAGCACCGGGACCTTCCAGGAGCAGTACTTC
CASSTGTFQEQYF
>many|.|TRBJ2-1|TRBV20-1
TGCAGTGCTAGAAGGCTAGCCTCCTACAATGAGCAGTTCTTC
CSARRLASYNEQFF
>few|.|TRBJ1-1|TRBV5-5
TGTGCCAGCAGCTTGGCCTCCGTTCAGAAAGCTTTCTTT
CASSLASVQKAFF
>many|.|TRBJ2-1|TRBV27
TGTGCCAGTGGGTGGTGGGAGCAGTTCTTC
CASGWWEQFF
>few|.|TRBJ1-1|TRBV2
TGTGCCAGCACCGAAAGGGGTTATGAAGCTTTCTTT
CASTERGYEAFF
>many|.|TRBJ2-5|TRBV12-3/TRBV12-4
TGTGCCAGCAGGGACTTCATGGGGGAGACCCAGTACTTC
CASRDFMGETQYF
>many|TRBD1|TRBJ1-1|TRBV10-3
TGTGCCATCAGTGGTCCAGGGGGCCACAACACTGAAGCTTTCTTT
CAISGPGGHNTEAFF
>many|TRBD2|TRBJ2-3|TRBV20-1
TGCAGTGCCCTACGCCCTAGCGGGGGCACAGATACGCAGTATTTT
CSALRPSGGTDTQYF
>.|.|TRBJ2-3|TRBV24-1
TGTGCCACCAGTGATTTGCGAAAAGGAAGCACAGATACGCAGTATTTT
CATSDLRKGSTDTQYF
>.|TRBD1|TRBJ2-3|TRBV20-1
TGCAGTGCTAGAGCTACAGGGGCGGGTACAGATACGCAGTATTTT
CSARATGAGTDTQYF
>.|.|TRBJ2-5|TRBV9
TGTGCCAGCTCTGGGGGCGGGCGGGGAGAGACCCAGTACTTC
CASSGGGRGETQYF
>many|.|TRBJ2-7|TRBV13
TGTGCCAGCAGCTTAGATGGTGACCACTCCTACGAGCAGTACTTC
CASSLDGDHSYEQYF
>many|.|TRBJ2-3|TRBV12-3/TRBV12-4
TGTGCCAGCAGTTCCACTACCACAGATACGCAGTATTTT
CASSSTTTDTQYF
>many|TRBD2|TRBJ2-1|TRBV20-1
TGCAGTGCTAGAGATCGAGGAGCGGGGGGGTATGAGCAGTTCTTC
CSARDRGAGGYEQFF
>many|.|TRBJ2-7|TRBV4-3
TGCGCCAGCAGCCAAGATCTAAGCGGAACCTACGAGCAGTACTTC
CASSQDLSGTYEQYF
>.|.|TRBJ2-3|TRBV12-3/TRBV12-4
TGTGCCAGCGGGGCTAGGCGGGGCACAGATACGCAGTATTTT
CASGARRGTDTQYF
>many|.|TRBJ1-2|TRBV6-2/TRBV6-3
TGTGCCAGCAGTCTCACAGCTTATGGCTACACCTTC
CASSLTAYGYTF
>.|.|TRBJ2-7|TRBV5-1
TGCGCCAGCAGCTCGGAGGTCAGGGCCTACGAGCAGTACTTC
CASSSEVRAYEQYF
>many|TRBD2|TRBJ2-2|TRBV15
TGTGCCACCAGCAGACTAGCGGGGTCCGGGGAGCTGTTTTTT
CATSRLAGSGELFF
>many|.|TRBJ2-7|TRBV12-3/TRBV12-4
TGTGCCAGCAGTTTGGGTCTGGGGGGCCCTTCCTCCTACGAGCAGTACTTC
CASSLGLGGPSSYEQYF
>many|.|TRBJ2-2|TRBV11-1
TGTGCCAGCAGCTCGTCGGATAGCGGAGGTCTCGGGGAGCTGTTTTTT
CASSSSDSGGLGELFF
>many|.|TRBJ2-1|TRBV15
TGTGCCACCAGCAGATCCGCGACGGCGGGGTTGGATGAGCAGTTCTTC
CATSRSATAGLDEQFF
>many|.|TRBJ2-2|TRBV12-3/TRBV12-4
TGTGCCAGCATTGAACGGGGGTACGACACCGGGGAGCTGTTTTTT
CASIERGYDTGELFF
>many|.|TRBJ1-1|TRBV6-2/TRBV6-3
TGTGCCAGCAGTTTCACAGCGAACACTGAAGCTTTCTTT
CASSFTANTEAFF